Below are 27 T cell receptor beta chains sequenced from a single sample in a study of blood T cells in healthy people across ages. Then a second PCR, running roughly 7 to 11 cycles, was carried out with a sample-barcoded 5' primer and a J-beta primer mix. TCRdb used MiXCR to reprocess the 5' RACE reads, holding one entry per CDR3 protein. The profile shows 780,000 or so distinct CDR3 sequences, 20% to 25% of them singletons. The data were also submitted as part of a second study, on T cells of mothers and their children.

The sample consisted of blood. Every receptor here comes from a boy aged 10-17 years in good health.

In DNA form, the CDR3 reads TGTGCCAGCAGCTTAGAAGGGGGACCCAATGAGCAGTTCTTC. Translating gives CASSLEGGPNEQFF. The rearrangement links TRBV7-2 to TRBJ2-1, with D tentatively TRBD1 (6 bases). CDR3 length: 14 amino acids. Germline values: CDR1 SGHTA, CDR2 FQGNSA. V was shortened by 1 base and J by 6 bases, with 10 bases between the two germline ends.

V usage is TRBV18 and J usage is TRBJ2-2; TRBD1 matches 7 bases. The CDR3 is made up of 14 amino acids. Trimming at V came to 3 bases and at J to 5 bases, leaving 3 bases not matched to a gene. The V gene's germline CDR1 is KGHSH and CDR2 LQKENI. The DNA for the CDR3 is TGTGCCAGCTCACCCGAGACAGGGACCGGGGAGCTGTTTTTT. Protein sequence: CASSPETGTGELFF.

This clonotype has just a few counts. V is TRBV28 and J is TRBJ2-7; no reliable D call. Germline loops: CDR1 MDHEN, CDR2 SYDVKM. There are 12 residues in the CDR3. V dropped 3 bases and J dropped 6 bases, with 9 bases sitting between them. The CDR3: CASSLASGEQYF. CDR3 DNA: TGTGCCAGCAGTTTGGCCTCGGGCGAGCAGTACTTC.

This clonotype was detected many times. The genes are TRBV4-3 and TRBJ2-7; 7 nucleotides agree with TRBD2. Per the germline V gene, CDR1 is LGHNA and CDR2 is YSLEER. The J segment lost 3 bases and the V segment lost 2 bases, leaving 10 bases of the junction unmatched. This CDR3 spans 16 amino acids. The CDR3 loop is CASSQFLASGNYEQYF. The CDR3 DNA reads TGCGCCAGCAGCCAATTCCTCGCTAGCGGAAACTACGAGCAGTACTTC.

The sample holds a few counts of this clonotype. The chain carries TRBV20-1 and TRBJ2-5; D remains unclear. This CDR3 is built from 12 residues. Germline loops: CDR1 DFQATT, CDR2 SNEGSKA (reference sequence). The V end was cut by 2 bases, the J end by 3 bases, with 7 bases between. CDR3 sequence: CSARQAKETQYF. The CDR3 DNA reads TGCAGTGCTAGACAGGCCAAAGAGACCCAGTACTTC.

V usage is TRBV28 and J usage is TRBJ2-3; TRBD2 aligns across 10 bases. Germline lookup yields CDR1 MDHEN and CDR2 SYDVKM. The CDR3 covers 16 residues. Losses at the gene ends were 4 bases for V and 4 bases for J; bases not matched to a gene: 8. As DNA, the CDR3 is TGTGCCAGCAGTTCTAGCGGGAGAATTTTGGCAGATACGCAGTATTTT. As protein: CASSSSGRILADTQYF. The full variable domain, in which reference TRBV28 and TRBJ2-3 provide the parts outside the CDR3, is DVKVTQSSRYLVKRTGEKVFLECVQDMDHENMFWYRQDPGLGLRLIYFSYDVKMKEKGDIPEGYSVSREKKERFSLILESASTNQTSMYLCASSSSGRILADTQYFGPGTRLTVL.

This chain links TRBV5-5 with TRBJ2-4; D not resolved. The CDR3 runs 19 residues. The V gene's germline CDR1 is SGHKS and CDR2 YYEKEE (reference sequence). Deletions cut 1 base from V and 0 bases from J, with 20 bases between. For the CDR3, the DNA is TGTGCCAGCAGCTTGAGTCGGGCTACAGAGACCATAGCCAAAAACATTCAGTACTTC. It yields the protein CASSLSRATETIAKNIQYF.

This clonotype was seen more than once but under ten times. The chain has TRBV12-3 or TRBV12-4 and TRBJ1-6; D is undetermined. This CDR3 has 14 amino acids. Trimming cost V 5 bases and J 9 bases, with 14 bases left between them. CDR3 protein: CASSPKGGFSPLHF. The DNA of the CDR3 is TGTGCCAGCAGTCCCAAGGGTGGTTTTTCACCCCTCCACTTT.

This chain joins TRBV27 and TRBJ2-1, with D maybe TRBD1 (5 bases). Trimming shortened V by 3 bases and J by 0 bases, and 9 bases separated the two germline ends. The V gene's germline CDR1 is MNHEY and CDR2 SMNVEV (reference sequence). This CDR3 spans 15 amino acids. DNA for the CDR3: TGTGCCAGCAGTTTGGACAACCGCTCCTACAATGAGCAGTTCTTC. This encodes CASSLDNRSYNEQFF.

This clonotype occurred a few times. The gene calls are TRBV14 and TRBJ2-3, with 11 positions matching TRBD2. This CDR3 is 18 amino acids long. The germline V gene has CDR1 SGHDN and CDR2 FVKESK. The trim removed 6 bases at V and 2 bases at J, leaving 13 bases unmatched. The CDR3 loop is CASSSTSGLAEITDTQYF. CDR3 DNA: TGTGCCAGCAGTTCCACTTCGGGACTAGCGGAGATCACAGATACGCAGTATTTT.

The V call is TRBV12-3 or TRBV12-4, the J call TRBJ2-6; no reliable D call. Trimming shortened V by 2 bases and J by 4 bases, and 9 bases separated the two germline ends. The CDR3 spans 15 residues. CDR3 amino acids: CASSLRLTGANVLTF. DNA for the CDR3: TGTGCCAGCAGTTTACGGCTTACGGGGGCCAACGTCCTGACTTTC.

The sample holds a few counts of this clonotype. The V call is TRBV5-1, the J call TRBJ1-4, with D perhaps TRBD1 (5 bases). CDR1 and CDR2 from the germline V gene are SGHRS and YFSETQ. This CDR3 comprises 15 residues. V was clipped by 3 bases and J by 4 bases, with 13 bases between them. The CDR3 coding sequence is TGCGCCAGCAGCTGGGGAGTGGGGGATAATGAAAAACTGTTTTTT. As protein: CASSWGVGDNEKLFF.

This clonotype came up once. The chain is built from TRBV5-1 and TRBJ2-7; weak D call: TRBD2 (7 bases). This CDR3 region has 16 residues. The V gene's germline CDR1 is SGHRS and CDR2 YFSETQ. V dropped 1 base and J dropped 0 bases, with 14 bases sitting between them. The CDR3: CASSLFGGGSSYEQYF. DNA for the CDR3: TGCGCCAGCAGCTTGTTTGGGGGGGGCAGCTCCTACGAGCAGTACTTC.

There are a few counts of this clonotype. V gene TRBV6-5 combines with J gene TRBJ1-4, with TRBD1 matching 10 bases. The V and J ends lost 6 bases and 8 bases, in that order; junction bases with no gene match: 9. Germline-derived CDR1 and CDR2 are MNHEY and SVGAGI. This CDR3 has 15 amino acids. CDR3: CASRVHGTGAEKLFF. The CDR3, as DNA: TGTGCCAGCAGAGTCCACGGGACAGGGGCGGAAAAACTGTTTTTT.

This sequence joins TRBV4-3 and TRBJ2-3, with 9 bases matching TRBD1. V dropped 4 bases and J dropped 2; count of bases not matched to a gene: 10. The CDR3 runs to 17 residues. Germline V gene sequence: CDR1 LGHNA, CDR2 YSLEER. The CDR3 here is CASSLSAGTGYTDTQYF. CDR3 nucleotide sequence: TGCGCCAGCAGCCTTAGCGCGGGGACAGGGTACACAGATACGCAGTATTTT.

This sequence joins TRBV7-2 and TRBJ2-3; no firm D call. The V gene's germline CDR1 is SGHTA and CDR2 FQGNSA. The length of the CDR3 is 15 residues. The ends were cut back, 3 bases at V and 1 base at J, with 11 bases in the middle. CDR3 sequence reads: CASSLRSKGTDTQYF. CDR3 DNA sequence: TGTGCCAGCAGCTTGCGATCCAAGGGCACAGATACGCAGTATTTT.

This clonotype has only one observation. The chain recombines TRBV7-2 with TRBJ1-2, with 9 bases fitting TRBD1. The CDR3 has 17 amino acids. V was pared by 1 base and J by 5 bases, with 11 bases of the junction left unmatched. The germline V gene has CDR1 SGHTA and CDR2 FQGNSA. CDR3: CASSLVSPLTGGYGYTF. The CDR3 DNA sequence: TGTGCCAGCAGCTTAGTGTCCCCCCTGACAGGGGGGTATGGCTACACCTTC. Based on the CDR3 plus reference TRBV7-2 and TRBJ1-2, the full variable domain is GAGVSQSPSNKVTEKGKDVELRCDPISGHTALYWYRQSLGQGLEFLIYFQGNSAPDKSGLPSDRFSAERTGGSVSTLTIQRTQQEDSAVYLCASSLVSPLTGGYGYTFGSGTRLTVV.

In this sample, this clonotype turned up a few times. This chain links TRBV20-1 with TRBJ2-1; the match to TRBD2 covers 9 bases. V gave up 6 bases and J gave up 3 bases; unmatched junction bases: 9. The length of the CDR3 is 15 residues. CDR1 and CDR2 from the germline V gene are DFQATT and SNEGSKA (reference sequence). The CDR3 here is CSAPLAGDLYNEQFF. In nucleotides, the CDR3 is TGCAGTGCACCATTAGCGGGAGACCTCTACAATGAGCAGTTCTTC.

The table lists this clonotype with a few counts. The chain joins TRBV5-1 to TRBJ1-1; D is possibly TRBD1 (5 bases). V lost 4 bases, J lost 4 bases, and 8 bases lay in between. The CDR3 extends over 12 amino acids. Germline CDR1 reads SGHRS; CDR2 reads YFSETQ. This CDR3 reads CASSQDITEAFF. The CDR3 bases are TGCGCCAGCAGCCAGGACATCACTGAAGCTTTCTTT.

This clonotype was counted a few times. The chain joins TRBV29-1 to TRBJ2-5; maybe TRBD1 (6 bases). The germline gives CDR1 SQVTM, CDR2 ANQGSEA. The CDR3 extends over 14 amino acids. V lost 4 bases to trimming and J lost 4 bases, with 16 bases between them. The CDR3 nucleotides are TGCAGCGTTGCAGTACAGGGCGGTAGAGAGACCCAGTACTTC. It specifies CSVAVQGGRETQYF.

This chain links TRBV20-1 with TRBJ1-5; D call uncertain. Germline V gene data show CDR1 as DFQATT and CDR2 as SNEGSKA (reference sequence). This CDR3 comprises 14 residues. The ends were cut back, 3 bases at V and 2 bases at J, with 11 bases in the middle. Written as DNA, the CDR3 is TGCAGTGCTAGGCCGACTGGAGGCAATCAGCCCCAGCATTTT. Amino acid sequence: CSARPTGGNQPQHF.

A few counts support this clonotype. This chain links TRBV7-2 with TRBJ2-1, with TRBD1 matching 7 bases. Near its end, the DNA agrees better with TRBJ2-5, so the J call may be wrong. The CDR3 runs 13 residues. CDR1 is SGHTA, CDR2 FQGNSA, per germline. The CDR3 loop reads CASSARQGRTQYF. The CDR3 DNA follows: TGTGCCAGCAGCGCGCGACAGGGACGGACCCAGTACTTC.

This clonotype was found a few times. The chain combines TRBV4-2 with TRBJ2-7; D may be TRBD2 (5 bases). V was pared by 5 bases and J by 0 bases, with 17 bases between. The V gene's germline CDR1 is LGHNA and CDR2 YNFKEQ. The CDR3 sequence is 16 residues long. The CDR3 sequence is CASSSSLAAASYEQYF. The CDR3, as DNA: TGTGCCAGCAGCTCCTCTCTAGCTGCGGCCTCCTACGAGCAGTACTTC.

This clonotype occurred once. The chain employs TRBV20-1 and TRBJ2-5; possibly TRBD1 or TRBD2 for D (5 bases each). TRBJ2-7 matches the DNA end more closely, so the J call is doubtful. The germline V gene has CDR1 DFQATT and CDR2 SNEGSKA (reference sequence). The CDR3 spans 13 residues. Here the CDR3 reads CSADRDGTYEQYF. Here the CDR3 DNA reads TGCAGTGCTGACCGGGACGGTACCTACGAGCAGTACTTC.

Concerning this clonotype itself: One base away lies a much larger clone, so this may be a sequencing read error. V is TRBV5-1 and J is TRBJ2-3; maybe TRBD1 (6 bases). This CDR3 has 15 residues. Germline V gene data show CDR1 as SGHRS and CDR2 as YFSETQ. The CDR3 sequence: CASSLTGMGTDTQCF. The DNA for the CDR3 is TGCGCCAGCAGCTTAACAGGGATGGGCACAGATACGCAGTGTTTT.

There are a few counts of this clonotype. J is TRBJ2-4 and V is TRBV20-1; 8 nucleotides agree with TRBD2. This CDR3 is built from 15 residues. Per germline, CDR1 DFQATT and CDR2 SNEGSKA (reference sequence). The junction had 8 bases not matched to a gene; V was cut back by 5 bases and J by 2 bases. CDR3 in amino acids: CSAPPGLGTKNIQYF. CDR3 DNA sequence: TGCAGTGCTCCGCCGGGACTAGGGACCAAAAACATTCAGTACTTC.

The chain is built from TRBV11-2 and TRBJ2-1; 10 bases line up with TRBD2. After removal of 4 bases from V and 3 bases from J, the junction contained 6 bases not matched to a gene. CDR1 is SGHAT, CDR2 FQNNGV, per germline. The CDR3 contains 16 residues. The CDR3 DNA reads TGTGCCAGCAGCTCCTATACTAGCGGGAACTACAATGAGCAGTTCTTC. It specifies CASSSYTSGNYNEQFF.